A selection of T cell receptor beta chains follows, all from one sample in a study of early T cells in non-severe SARS-CoV-2 infection. Each CDR3 protein is one row after TCRdb ran MiXCR on the 5' RACE reads. The data contain approximately 44,000 distinct CDR3 sequences, less than 15% of them singletons. Material for sequencing was whole blood. The receptors here all came from an adult who was a healthcare worker with PCR-confirmed SARS-CoV-2 infection or an uninfected control (not recorded which). CDR3s include the opening cysteine and the closing phenylalanine or tryptophan. The D gene is left open where the match is weak. Clone size is given for some rows only: seen once, a few or many times, or a class if the clone is expanded.

TRBV7-6	many	TRBD1	TRBJ1-3	CASSPRGVPSGNTIYF	TGTGCCAGCAGTCCCAGGGGGGTCCCCTCTGGAAACACCATATATTTT
TRBV5-5	many	.	TRBJ1-6	CASSSTVGPLHF	TGTGCCAGCAGCAGCACCGTGGGCCCCCTCCACTTT
TRBV3-1	.	.	TRBJ2-2	CASSQVNGELFF	TGTGCCAGCAGCCAAGTGAACGGGGAGCTGTTTTTT
TRBV6-6	.	TRBD1	TRBJ1-5	CAITDRGARHQPQHF	TGTGCCATCACGGACAGGGGGGCGAGGCATCAGCCCCAGCATTTT
TRBV7-9	few	.	TRBJ1-2	CASSLRQAYGYTF	TGTGCCAGCAGCTTGAGGCAGGCTTATGGCTACACCTTC
TRBV10-2	medium-sized	.	TRBJ2-7	CASSEYTFRQNNEQYF	TGCGCCAGCAGTGAGTATACTTTCCGGCAAAATAACGAGCAGTACTTC
TRBV11-2	many	TRBD1	TRBJ1-5	CASSPGTGANQPQHF	TGTGCCAGCAGCCCGGGGACAGGGGCCAATCAGCCCCAGCATTTT
TRBV3-1	few	TRBD1	TRBJ1-4	CASSQPGTGTNEKLFF	TGTGCCAGCAGCCAGCCGGGGACAGGGACTAATGAAAAACTGTTTTTT
TRBV18	few	.	TRBJ1-1	CASSPPGRNTEAFF	TGTGCCAGCTCACCTCCGGGAAGGAACACTGAAGCTTTCTTT
TRBV19	many	.	TRBJ1-1	CASSGGKTSMNTEAFF	TGTGCCAGTAGTGGCGGTAAAACTTCCATGAACACTGAAGCTTTCTTT
TRBV13	few	TRBD2	TRBJ2-5	CASSLYGSGSGGETQYF	TGTGCCAGCAGCTTATATGGGAGCGGGAGTGGCGGAGAGACCCAGTACTTC
TRBV18	.	TRBD1	TRBJ2-7	CASSPRQGDSYEQYF	TGTGCCAGCTCACCCCGACAGGGGGACTCCTACGAGCAGTACTTC
TRBV4-1	many	.	TRBJ1-5	CASSQVVGSNQPQHF	TGCGCCAGCAGCCAAGTCGTAGGGAGCAATCAGCCCCAGCATTTT
TRBV5-1	few	.	TRBJ2-5	CASSADSTSETQYF	TGCGCCAGCAGCGCGGACAGTACGTCGGAGACCCAGTACTTC
TRBV14	many	TRBD2	TRBJ2-1	CASSPLGLAVSYNEQFF	TGTGCCAGCAGCCCCCTCGGACTAGCGGTCTCCTACAATGAGCAGTTCTTC
TRBV5-1	.	TRBD1	TRBJ1-6	CASSLDDRGYSPLHF	TGCGCCAGCAGCTTGGATGACAGGGGATACTCACCCCTCCACTTT
TRBV9	many	.	TRBJ2-3	CASSGSGGSDTQYF	TGTGCCAGCAGCGGTAGCGGTGGGTCAGATACGCAGTATTTT
TRBV4-1	few	.	TRBJ2-2	CASSQPDRPNTGELFF	TGCGCCAGCAGCCAACCTGACAGGCCGAACACCGGGGAGCTGTTTTTT
TRBV30	few	.	TRBJ2-1	CAWSVGSHNEQFF	TGTGCCTGGAGTGTAGGGTCTCACAATGAGCAGTTCTTC
TRBV16	many	TRBD1	TRBJ1-1	CASSPRQGLNTEAFF	TGTGCCAGCAGCCCCCGACAGGGGCTAAACACTGAAGCTTTCTTT